This T cell receptor beta chain came from a study of cytomegalovirus exposure and HLA in healthy donors. 60 Vbeta and 13 Jbeta primers were used in PCR. The table came from immunoSEQ multiplex PCR; TCRdb's copy has only in-frame clones and leaves some out. The table lists 150,000 to 200,000 clones, roughly 85% of them singletons. Deletions cut 1 base from V and 4 bases from J, with 10 bases between. This CDR3 region has 14 residues. The germline V gene encodes CDR1 SGHVS and CDR2 FQNEAQ. This receptor was identified in a man younger than 35 in good health and CMV-seropositive. The specimen sequenced was PBMCs. The V call is TRBV7-8, the J call TRBJ2-5; possible D gene TRBD2, 5 bases. The CDR3 loop is CASSLELEGETQYF. The DNA for the CDR3 is TGTGCCAGCAGCTTAGAACTAGAAGGAGAGACCCAGTACTTC.